These 10 T cell receptor beta chains were sequenced from one sample in a study of shared clonotypes between healthy human individuals. Data came from immunoSEQ multiplex PCR; TCRdb stores just in-frame clones and leaves some out. The sample includes 800,000 to 1,200,000 clones, more than 75% of them seen just once. The sequencing sample was made of memory CD4+ T cells from PBMCs. Subset reported: CD45RA-negative fraction. The source is a man aged 18 to 29 in good health. Some clones in this sample may be carry-over from other donors' samples.

J is TRBJ2-1 and V is TRBV7-3; TRBD1 is a possible D gene (6 bases). Trimming took 1 base from V and 7 from J, leaving 14 bases between them. From germline, CDR1 is SGHTA and CDR2 FQGTGA. This CDR3 contains 15 residues. In nucleotides, the CDR3 is TGTGCCAGCAGCTTAAAAGGGACAAAGGAAAATGAGCAGTTCTTC. Translated: CASSLKGTKENEQFF. The entire variable domain, with the rest obtained from reference TRBV7-3 and TRBJ2-1, is as follows: GAGVSQTPSNKVTEKGKYVELRCDPISGHTALYWYRQSLGQGPEFLIYFQGTGAADDSGLPNDRFFAVRPEGSVSTLKIQRTERGDSAVYLCASSLKGTKENEQFFGPGTRLTVL.

The chain has TRBV28 and TRBJ1-2, with D possibly TRBD1 on 5 matching bases. The CDR3 spans 14 residues. V was cut by 6 bases and J by 3 bases, with 14 bases left in between. Germline V gene lookup returns CDR1 MDHEN and CDR2 SYDVKM. The CDR3 bases are TGTGCCAGCAGGACCGGGGCCAAGCACTATGGCTACACCTTC. Protein: CASRTGAKHYGYTF.

The chain is built from TRBV7-8 and TRBJ2-7, with 10 bases fitting TRBD1. Germline trimming cut 4 bases from V and 1 base from J; bases unmatched to any gene: 10. Germline CDR1 is SGHVS and CDR2 is FQNEAQ. The length of the CDR3 is 17 residues. CDR3 DNA sequence: TGTGCCAGCAGCTCAGGTCCGGGACAGGGGACTTCCTACGAGCAGTACTTC. Its protein product is CASSSGPGQGTSYEQYF.

The chain couples TRBV4-1 to TRBJ2-1, with TRBD2 matching over 8 bases. Trimming removed 1 base from V and 5 bases from J; junction bases left unmatched: 7. The length of the CDR3 is 16 residues. Germline V CDR1 and CDR2: MGHRA, YSYEKL. CDR3 in DNA: TGCGCCAGCAGCCAAGTGTGGCTAGCGGGCCACAATGAGCAGTTCTTC. This gives the protein CASSQVWLAGHNEQFF.

The CDR3 coding sequence is TGTGCCAGTTTTTCCGCCTACGAGCAGTACTTC. Translating gives CASFSAYEQYF. The chain employs TRBV6-5 and TRBJ2-7; no clear D. V lost 9 bases and J lost 2, with 8 bases in between. Germline-derived CDR1 and CDR2 are MNHEY and SVGAGI. The CDR3 is 11 residues long.

The J gene is TRBJ1-3, the V gene TRBV28; TRBD1 aligns across 8 bases. The CDR3 has 15 amino acids. Germline-derived CDR1 and CDR2 are MDHEN and SYDVKM. J gave up 2 bases and V 6 bases, and 6 bases lay outside the gene matches. Here the CDR3 DNA reads TGTGCCAGCAGAGCAGGGGGCTTAACTGGAAACACCATATATTTT. It translates to CASRAGGLTGNTIYF.

The chain recombines TRBV2 with TRBJ2-2, with 8 bases fitting TRBD1. The CDR3 is 15 amino acids. V gave up 6 bases and J gave up 6 bases; unmatched junction bases: 9. Germline CDR1 and CDR2: SNHLY and FYNNEI. The CDR3 sequence is CASRRTGLNAGELFF. In nucleotides, the CDR3 is TGTGCCAGCAGACGGACAGGGCTTAACGCCGGGGAGCTGTTTTTT.

This chain links TRBV5-6 with TRBJ2-7; D is perhaps TRBD2 (5 bases). Germline-derived CDR1 and CDR2 are SGHDT and YYEEEE. The length of the CDR3 is 15 residues. The germline V and J ends were trimmed by 0 bases and 2 bases, with 12 bases remaining between them. The CDR3 protein is CASSLEGRLPYEQYF. CDR3 nucleotides: TGTGCCAGCAGCTTGGAAGGGAGACTCCCCTACGAGCAGTACTTC.

The chain is built from TRBV7-2 and TRBJ2-3; 8 bases align to TRBD2. There are 16 residues in the CDR3. CDR1 SGHTA and CDR2 FQGNSA come from the germline V gene. Trimming took 5 bases from V and 4 from J; bases not matched to a gene: 11. CDR3 sequence (DNA): TGTGCCAGCAGCCCGAAGGTAGCGGGAAAGTCAGATACGCAGTATTTT. Translation gives CASSPKVAGKSDTQYF.

This clone was seen a few times. The chain couples TRBV30 to TRBJ1-4, with no clear D. The CDR3 length is 14 residues. CDR1 is GTSNPN and CDR2 is SVGIG in the germline V gene (reference sequence). Trimming took off 2 bases at V and 10 bases at J, with 17 bases between the two ends. CDR3: CAWSPRPTNGKLFF. CDR3 bases: TGTGCCTGGAGTCCCAGACCCACTAACGGAAAACTGTTTTTT. Looking up the rest from reference TRBV30 and TRBJ1-4 gives the full variable domain: SQTIHQWPATLVQPVGSPLSLECTVEGTSNPNLYWYRQAAGRGLQLLFYSVGIGQISSEVPQNLSASRPQDRQFILSSKKLLLSDSGFYLCAWSPRPTNGKLFFGSGTQLSVL.